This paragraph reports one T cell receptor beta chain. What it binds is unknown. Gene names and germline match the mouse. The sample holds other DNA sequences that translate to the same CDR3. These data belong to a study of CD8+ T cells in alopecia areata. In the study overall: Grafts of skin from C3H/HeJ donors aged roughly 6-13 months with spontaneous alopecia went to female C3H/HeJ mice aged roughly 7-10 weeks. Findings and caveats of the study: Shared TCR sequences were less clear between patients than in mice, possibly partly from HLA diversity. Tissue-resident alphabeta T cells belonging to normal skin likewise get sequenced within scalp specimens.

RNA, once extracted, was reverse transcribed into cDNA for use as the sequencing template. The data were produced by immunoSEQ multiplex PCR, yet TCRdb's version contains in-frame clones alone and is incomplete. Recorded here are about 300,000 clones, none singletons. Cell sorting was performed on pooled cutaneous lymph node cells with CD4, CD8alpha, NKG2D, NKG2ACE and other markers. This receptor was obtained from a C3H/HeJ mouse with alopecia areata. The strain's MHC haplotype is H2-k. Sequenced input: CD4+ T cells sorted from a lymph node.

The CDR3 protein is CTCSADLGGGAETLYF. The covered CDR3 bases are TGCACCTGCAGTGCAGATCTGGGGGGCGGTGCAGAA. The genes are TRBV1 and TRBJ2-3, with 8 bases aligning to TRBD2. The read is 4 residues too short to cover the CDR3 end, so that end is filled in from the germline J gene. Germline CDR1 reads NSQYPW; CDR2 reads LRSPGD (reference sequence). The CDR3 runs to 16 residues. Germline trimming cut 0 bases from V and 1 base from J; bases unmatched to any gene: 3.